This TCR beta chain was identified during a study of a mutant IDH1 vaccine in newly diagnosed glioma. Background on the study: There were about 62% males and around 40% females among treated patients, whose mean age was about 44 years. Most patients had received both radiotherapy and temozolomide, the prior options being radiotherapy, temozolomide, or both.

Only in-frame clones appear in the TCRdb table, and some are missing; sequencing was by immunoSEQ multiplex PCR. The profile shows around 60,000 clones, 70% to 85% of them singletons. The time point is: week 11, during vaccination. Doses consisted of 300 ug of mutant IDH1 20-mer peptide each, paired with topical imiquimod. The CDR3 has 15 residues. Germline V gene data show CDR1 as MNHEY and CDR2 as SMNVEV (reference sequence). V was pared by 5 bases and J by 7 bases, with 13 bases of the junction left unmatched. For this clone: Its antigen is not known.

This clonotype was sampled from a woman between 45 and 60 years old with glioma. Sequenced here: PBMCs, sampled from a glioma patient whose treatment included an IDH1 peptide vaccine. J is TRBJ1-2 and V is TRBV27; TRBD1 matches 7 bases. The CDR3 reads CASSPIIRGEGGYTF. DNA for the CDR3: TGTGCCAGCAGTCCTATCATCAGGGGGGAGGGTGGCTACACCTTC.